This T cell receptor beta chain was captured by sequencing in a study of blood T cell repertoires in COVID-19 (dated by TCRdb to 2020 to 2021). Study-wide context: The collaborator samples originated in the United States, Italy and Spain and spanned the acute and convalescent phases of COVID-19. Nearly every sample came with metadata listing a de-identified subject ID, COVID-19 status, age in years and sex. The prospective study material was composed of cDNA or gDNA derived from T cells, B-cell-depleted T cells, or PBMCs. Where available, HLA class I and class II types were obtained from metadata supplied by the sample provider rather than from assay-based typing. Samples were obtained from the ongoing ImmuneRACE study (first 160 participants) and from some 1,300 subjects provided by 6 global collaborators. Subjects who had been exposed to COVID-19, were actively infected with it, or had recovered from it provided the deeply sampled blood TCRbeta repertoires that made up the dataset. A freely available public database, intended as a resource for researchers studying the immune response to SARS-CoV-2, is where the repertoires were released. What the authors observed across the whole study: Clinical and demographic metadata were provided uncurated, with the amount varying by source and participant.

CDR1 and CDR2, looked up from the germline V gene, are SGDLS and YYNGEE. Relative to germline, V is missing 4 bases and J is missing 9 bases, with 8 bases of the junction outside any gene match. The CDR3 goes from the cysteine to the phenylalanine over 15 residues. Kept here is only the CDR3 DNA, which spans 45 bases and is read in frame from base 1. TCRbeta CDR3 regions were amplified from genomic DNA using the immunoSEQ Assay, a bias-controlled multiplex PCR. Per the authors' processing: Nucleated cell counts per sample were estimated from amplification of reference gene primers within the assay. To quantify the absolute abundance of each unique TCRbeta CDR3 rearrangement, sequence reads were collapsed and filtered. For each sample, productive Simpson clonality was calculated as the square root of Simpson's diversity index across productive rearrangements. This is the immuneACCESS table as TCRdb keeps it, with only in-frame sequences that have V and J called. A part of the clones is gone; compared with another copy, unresolved V genes explain less than half, and the rest is unexplained. V and J calls and clone size are as listed in that table; D and trimming were resolved from the DNA. The sample profile shows more than 200,000 clones; around 87% of them were found once. Around 5.1% of the sample rests with the top ten.

A note on this clone: Its cognate antigen has yet to be identified. Base quality data are lacking; no much larger clone is found one base away.

One collaborating source in Seattle enrolled patients during active infection and followed them longitudinally through the course of disease. Whole blood was collected in K2EDTA tubes by collaborating institutions according to the institutions' own protocols. Collaborator samples were shipped for TCRbeta analysis as frozen whole blood, isolated PBMCs, or DNA extracted from either sample type. Recombination joined TRBV9 with TRBJ1-6; TRBD1 lines up with 9 middle nucleotides. The sequenced material came from peripheral blood. The origin of this receptor is a woman aged 55-70 years with COVID-19, enrolled during active disease. DNA sequence: TGTGCCAGCAGCAGCCCGGGACAGGGTGGTTCACCCCTCCACTTT. Translated, it reads CASSSPGQGGSPLHF.